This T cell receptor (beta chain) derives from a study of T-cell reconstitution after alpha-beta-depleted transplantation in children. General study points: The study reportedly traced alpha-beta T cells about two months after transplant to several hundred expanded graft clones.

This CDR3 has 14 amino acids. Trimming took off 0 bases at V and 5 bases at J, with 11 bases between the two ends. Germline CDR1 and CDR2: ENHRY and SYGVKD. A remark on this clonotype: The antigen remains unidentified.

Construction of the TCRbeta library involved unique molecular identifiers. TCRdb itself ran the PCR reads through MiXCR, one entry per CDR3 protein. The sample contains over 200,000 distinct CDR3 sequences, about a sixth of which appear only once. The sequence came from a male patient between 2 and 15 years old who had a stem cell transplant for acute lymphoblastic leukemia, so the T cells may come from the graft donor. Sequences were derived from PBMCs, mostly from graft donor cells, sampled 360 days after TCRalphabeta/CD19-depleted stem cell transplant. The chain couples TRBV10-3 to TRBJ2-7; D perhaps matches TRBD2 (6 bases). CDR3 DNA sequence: TGTGCCATCAGTGAGTCGGGAGGCGGGGACGAGCAGTACTTC. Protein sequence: CAISESGGGDEQYF.